There are a few counts of the clone carrying this T cell receptor beta chain. Profiled with immunoSEQ multiplex PCR; TCRdb holds only in-frame clones, not every one. The table lists about 510,000 clones, almost 80% of them singletons, with 12% in the top ten. This record belongs to a study of shared clonotypes between healthy human individuals. Study in general: The composition of the donors was a couple of women and a few men aged 18 to 49.

The CDR3 contains 15 residues. Germline V gives CDR1 LGHNA, CDR2 YNFKEQ. Trimming shortened V by 0 bases and J by 5 bases, and 13 bases separated the two germline ends. This receptor was obtained from a woman between 35 and 50 years old in good health. Some clones in this sample may be carry-over from other donors' samples. The sample comprised PBMCs. The V and J genes are TRBV4-2 and TRBJ1-2; D is unresolved. The CDR3 sequence: CASSQDLGAPYGYTF. The CDR3, as DNA: TGTGCCAGCAGCCAAGATTTGGGTGCCCCTTATGGCTACACCTTC.